The T cell receptor beta chain under discussion was sequenced for a study of early T cells in non-severe SARS-CoV-2 infection. Whole-study context: Unsorted whole blood bulk RNA was sequenced, with unpaired chains. Broader study findings: Comparison of clonotypes with VDJdb favored anti-spike CD8 responses while missing private and CD4 specificities.

Each single cDNA molecule received a unique molecular identifier. TCRdb called the 5' RACE reads again in MiXCR, with one record for every CDR3 protein. The table lists 68,000 or so distinct CDR3 sequences, around 9.9% of them singletons. The CDR3 runs to 14 residues. V was shortened by 2 bases and J by 2 bases, with 10 bases between the two germline ends. Germline CDR1 SGHTA, CDR2 FQGTGA. This clonotype was recorded at least ten times. The antigen is undetermined. The receptor was isolated from an adult who was a healthcare worker with PCR-confirmed SARS-CoV-2 infection or an uninfected control (not recorded which). The rearrangement links TRBV7-3 to TRBJ2-7; D gene uncertain. Sequenced: whole blood. The CDR3 bases are TGTGCCAGCAGCTTATCTAAGGGTACCTACGAGCAGTACTTC. Translation: CASSLSKGTYEQYF.